This entry lists 26 T cell receptor beta chains sequenced from one sample in a study of blood T cell repertoires in COVID-19. The repertoire was sequenced with immunoSEQ multiplex PCR; TCRdb's copy has only in-frame clones and lacks some. The table has around 200,000 clones, approximately 80% seen once. Material: peripheral blood. All receptors come from a woman aged 40-49 years with COVID-19, enrolled during active disease.

The rearrangement uses TRBV14 and TRBJ1-1, with a tentative D call TRBD1 (6 bases). V was clipped by 8 bases and J by 1 base, with 14 bases between them. From germline, CDR1 is SGHDN and CDR2 FVKESK. This CDR3 is 14 amino acids long. The CDR3 sequence: CASQLQGWNTEAFF. CDR3 in DNA: TGTGCCAGCCAACTCCAGGGGTGGAACACTGAAGCTTTCTTT.

The chain employs TRBV6-5 and TRBJ2-3, with 9 bases identical to TRBD2. The CDR3 has 15 residues. CDR1 MNHEY and CDR2 SVGAGI come from the germline V gene. Trimming at V came to 4 bases and at J to 5 bases, leaving 7 bases not matched to a gene. CDR3 amino acids: CASSSVAGAEDTQYF. In nucleotides, the CDR3 is TGTGCCAGCAGTTCCGTAGCGGGGGCTGAAGATACGCAGTATTTT.

The CDR3 DNA reads TGTGCCAGCAGTTTAGTCGGGAGCGCCAAAAACATTCAGTACTTC. Residues: CASSLVGSAKNIQYF. This rearrangement joins TRBV28 to TRBJ2-4, with D perhaps matching TRBD2 (6 bases). Per the germline V gene, CDR1 is MDHEN and CDR2 is SYDVKM. This CDR3 region has 15 residues. V lost 2 bases to trimming and J lost 1 base, with 9 bases between them.

As concerns this clone: One end of the junction varies from germline; a read error may be responsible. This chain joins TRBV18 and TRBJ1-2; D gene uncertain. The CDR3 is made up of 14 amino acids. Per the germline V gene, CDR1 is KGHSH and CDR2 is LQKENI. The CDR3 nucleotides are TGTGCCAGCTCACCAAACACAGCTAACAATGGCTACACCTTC. This gives the protein CASSPNTANNGYTF. Complete variable domain (other parts from reference TRBV18 and TRBJ1-2): NAGVMQNPRHLVRRRGQEARLRCSPMKGHSHVYWYRQLPEEGLKFMVYLQKENIIDESGMPKERFSAEFPKEGPSILRIQQVVRGDSAAYFCASSPNTANNGYTFGSGTRLTVV.

The rearrangement uses TRBV11-1 and TRBJ2-3; TRBD2 aligns across 7 bases. Germline V gives CDR1 SGHAT, CDR2 FQDESV (reference sequence). The V and J ends lost 9 bases and 0 bases, in that order; junction bases with no gene match: 9. This CDR3 comprises 15 residues. The CDR3 sequence: CASKAGTLSTDTQYF. DNA for the CDR3: TGTGCCAGTAAAGCGGGGACCCTTAGCACAGATACGCAGTATTTT.

The chain links TRBV29-1 to TRBJ2-2; TRBD1 is a possible D gene (5 bases). V gave up 4 bases and J gave up 7 bases, with 13 bases separating them. Per the germline V gene, CDR1 is SQVTM and CDR2 is ANQGSEA. The CDR3 has 13 residues. The CDR3 is CSVAWGRVGELFF. The CDR3 DNA reads as TGCAGCGTTGCCTGGGGCAGGGTCGGGGAGCTGTTTTTT.

This chain uses TRBV12-3 or TRBV12-4 with TRBJ2-5; D not resolved. The CDR3 runs to 11 residues. The V gene lost 6 bases and the J gene lost 1 base, with 3 bases spanning the gap. DNA of the CDR3: TGTGCCAGCAGCTCCCAAGAGACCCAGTACTTC. Encoded protein: CASSSQETQYF.

The chain recombines TRBV7-9 with TRBJ2-3; TRBD2 agrees at 8 bases. Unmatched junction bases numbered 3, after V lost 5 bases and J lost 2 bases. CDR3 length: 14 amino acids. Germline lookup yields CDR1 SEHNR and CDR2 FQNEAQ (reference sequence). The CDR3 region has the DNA TGTGCCAGCAGCGGTAGCGGGGCCACAGATACGCAGTATTTT. It yields the protein CASSGSGATDTQYF.

V and J are TRBV27 and TRBJ2-7; the match to TRBD1 covers 8 bases. V lost 6 bases to trimming and J lost 3 bases; unmatched junction nucleotides: 7. From germline, CDR1 is MNHEY and CDR2 SMNVEV (reference sequence). The CDR3 has 14 amino acids. The CDR3: CASSGTGRNYEQYF. The CDR3 region has the DNA TGTGCCAGCAGCGGGACAGGAAGAAACTACGAGCAGTACTTC.

The chain recombines TRBV6-4 with TRBJ2-7, with TRBD1 as a possible D gene (5 bases). The V end was cut by 4 bases, the J end by 2 bases, with 18 bases between. The length of the CDR3 is 16 residues. The germline V gene encodes CDR1 MRHNA and CDR2 SNTAGT. CDR3 DNA sequence: TGTGCCAGCAGTGTAACCCCAGGGCCAGGCACCTACGAGCAGTACTTC. Amino acids: CASSVTPGPGTYEQYF.

The chain couples TRBV5-6 to TRBJ1-6; D is perhaps TRBD1 (5 bases). V dropped 0 bases and J dropped 7 bases, with 11 bases sitting between them. This CDR3 comprises 15 residues. Germline-derived CDR1 and CDR2 are SGHDT and YYEEEE. As DNA, the CDR3 is TGTGCCAGCAGCTTGGTCCAGGGTGCGAATTCACCCCTCCACTTT. The encoded protein is CASSLVQGANSPLHF.

The chain joins TRBV2 to TRBJ1-5; 7 bases map to TRBD1. The CDR3 is 14 residues long. V was clipped by 6 bases and J by 4 bases; unmatched bases: 6. Germline V CDR1 and CDR2: SNHLY, FYNNEI. In DNA, the CDR3 is TGTGCCAGCAGCCCGGGGACAGATAATCAGCCCCAGCATTTT. Protein: CASSPGTDNQPQHF.

This clone was detected a few times. V and J are TRBV19 and TRBJ2-3; TRBD1 might be the D (5 bases). Looked up from germline, CDR1 is LNHDA and CDR2 is SQIVND (reference sequence). CDR3 length equals 16 residues. The V end lost 1 base, the J end lost 0 bases, and 11 bases lay between the germline ends. CDR3 sequence: CASSIGGSLSTDTQYF. As DNA, the CDR3 is TGTGCCAGTAGTATAGGGGGCAGTCTAAGCACAGATACGCAGTATTTT.

This clone has more than one count but fewer than ten. The chain has TRBV6-6 and TRBJ1-5; D is uncertain. V was pared by 6 bases and J by 2 bases, with 14 bases between. The CDR3 extends over 15 amino acids. Per germline, CDR1 MNHNY and CDR2 SVGAGI (reference sequence). This chain's CDR3 is CASRTLSVGNQPQHF. CDR3 nucleotides: TGTGCCAGCAGGACTCTATCAGTGGGCAATCAGCCCCAGCATTTT.

The CDR3 nucleotides are TGTGCCAGCAGTCGACCCAAGCAAGCAACTAATGAAAAACTGTTTTTT. It encodes CASSRPKQATNEKLFF. The chain couples TRBV6-6 to TRBJ1-4; D ambiguous. CDR1 and CDR2 (germline): MNHNY, SVGAGI (reference sequence). V was shortened by 5 bases and J by 0 bases, with 13 bases between the two germline ends. The CDR3 runs 16 residues.

The gene calls are TRBV19 and TRBJ2-7; TRBD2 aligns across 7 bases. The CDR3 runs 17 residues. Per germline, CDR1 LNHDA and CDR2 SQIVND (reference sequence). V dropped 3 bases and J dropped 0; count of bases not matched to a gene: 11. CDR3 sequence (DNA): TGTGCCAGTAGTATCTCGGCTAGCGGATTGAGCTCCTACGAGCAGTACTTC. Protein sequence: CASSISASGLSSYEQYF.

The chain has TRBV27 and TRBJ2-1, with 11 bases matching TRBD2. The CDR3 consists of 15 residues. From germline, CDR1 is MNHEY and CDR2 SMNVEV (reference sequence). J gave up 4 bases and V 7 bases, and 6 bases lay outside the gene matches. This chain's CDR3 is CASNMGLAVYNEQFF. CDR3 DNA sequence: TGTGCCAGCAACATGGGACTAGCGGTATACAATGAGCAGTTCTTC.

This clone came up once. The chain carries TRBV6-5 and TRBJ2-4; D might be TRBD2 (5 bases). The CDR3 runs 15 residues. Trimming removed 7 bases from V and 8 bases from J, with 21 bases in between. Germline assignment: CDR1 MNHEY and CDR2 SVGAGI. In DNA, the CDR3 is TGTGCCAGCATCTTTGAGGACTTCATTTCAGACATTCAGTACTTC. Translation: CASIFEDFISDIQYF.

This chain links TRBV27 with TRBJ2-6; D perhaps matches TRBD2 (5 bases). The CDR3 has 16 residues. The ends were cut back, 7 bases at V and 2 bases at J, with 15 bases in the middle. From germline, CDR1 is MNHEY and CDR2 SMNVEV (reference sequence). This CDR3 is CASTTRRQPGANVLTF. CDR3 nucleotide sequence: TGTGCCAGCACCACTAGGCGTCAGCCTGGGGCCAACGTCCTGACTTTC.

The rearrangement uses TRBV5-8 and TRBJ2-7; TRBD2 matches at 13 bases. The germline V gene has CDR1 SGHTS and CDR2 YDEGEE. Losses at the gene ends were 4 bases for V and 2 bases for J; bases not matched to a gene: 3. The CDR3 contains 15 residues. The CDR3 reads CASSPGTSGTYEQYF. In DNA form, the CDR3 reads TGTGCCAGCAGCCCCGGGACTAGCGGGACCTACGAGCAGTACTTC.

The J gene is TRBJ2-5, the V gene TRBV7-9; 10 nucleotides agree with TRBD1. J gave up 5 bases and V 1 base, and 4 bases lay outside the gene matches. Germline values: CDR1 SEHNR, CDR2 FQNEAQ (reference sequence). CDR3 length: 15 residues. The CDR3 bases are TGTGCCAGCAGCTTAGGACAGGGGGCCTTGGAGACCCAGTACTTC. It translates to CASSLGQGALETQYF.

This chain connects TRBV6-5 to TRBJ2-7, with 8 bases that match TRBD1. The CDR3 runs to 15 residues. J was trimmed by 2 bases and V by 4 bases; bases with no gene match: 7. CDR1 is MNHEY, CDR2 SVGAGI, per germline. CDR3 nucleotide sequence: TGTGCCAGCAGTTCAAAGACAGGGGACCCCTACGAGCAGTACTTC. Translating it yields CASSSKTGDPYEQYF.

This chain connects TRBV19 to TRBJ1-5; 9 bases are shared with TRBD1. V lost 4 bases, J lost 1 base, and 8 bases stayed unmatched. The CDR3 extends over 17 amino acids. Per the germline V gene, CDR1 is LNHDA and CDR2 is SQIVND (reference sequence). The CDR3 region has the DNA TGTGCCAGTAGTACAGGACAGGGGTATAGGAGCAATCAGCCCCAGCATTTT. Translated: CASSTGQGYRSNQPQHF.

The chain is built from TRBV5-1 and TRBJ1-2, with 10 bases that match TRBD1. The length of the CDR3 is 13 residues. CDR1 and CDR2 (germline): SGHRS, YFSETQ. With 4 bases clipped from V and 9 bases from J, the junction kept 6 bases outside the gene matches. The CDR3 is CASSPRDRGSYTF. CDR3 nucleotides: TGCGCCAGCAGCCCGCGGGACAGGGGAAGCTACACCTTC.

This clone has just one count. The gene calls are TRBV29-1 and TRBJ1-3, with TRBD1 as a possible D gene (6 bases). Germline V CDR1 and CDR2: SQVTM, ANQGSEA. CDR3 length: 14 residues. V was shortened by 0 bases and J by 4 bases, with 10 bases between the two germline ends. For the CDR3, the DNA is TGCAGCGTTGAAGACAGGGGTAGAGGAAACACCATATATTTT. This codes for CSVEDRGRGNTIYF.

The V and J genes are TRBV20-1 and TRBJ2-1; the match to TRBD2 covers 9 bases. This CDR3 spans 17 amino acids. From germline, CDR1 is DFQATT and CDR2 SNEGSKA (reference sequence). With V trimmed by 3 bases and J by 4 bases, 13 bases remained unmatched. The CDR3 loop reads CSASRGSGGRFYNEQFF. CDR3 nucleotide sequence: TGCAGTGCTAGTAGGGGTAGCGGGGGCCGTTTTTACAATGAGCAGTTCTTC.